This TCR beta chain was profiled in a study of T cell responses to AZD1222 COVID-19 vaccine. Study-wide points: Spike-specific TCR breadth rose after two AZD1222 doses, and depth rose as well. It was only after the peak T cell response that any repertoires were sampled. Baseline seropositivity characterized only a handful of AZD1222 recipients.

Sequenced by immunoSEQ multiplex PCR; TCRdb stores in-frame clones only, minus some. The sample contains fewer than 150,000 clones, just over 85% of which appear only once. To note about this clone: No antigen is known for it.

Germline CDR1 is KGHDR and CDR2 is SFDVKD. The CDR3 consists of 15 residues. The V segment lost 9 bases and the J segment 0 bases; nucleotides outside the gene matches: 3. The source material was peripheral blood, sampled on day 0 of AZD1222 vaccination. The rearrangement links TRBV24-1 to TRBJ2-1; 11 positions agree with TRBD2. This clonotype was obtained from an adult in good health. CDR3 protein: CATSLAGGSYNEQFF. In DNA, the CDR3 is TGTGCCACCTCCCTAGCGGGGGGCTCCTACAATGAGCAGTTCTTC.